This T cell receptor beta chain was captured in a study of monozygotic twins with cystic fibrosis. Study outcomes and limitations: Clonality was generally low (median roughly 0.0095), higher in the most severe patients. V usage most resembled the co-twin in 13 of 16 pairs. Nucleotide-identical clonotype sharing was significantly higher within monozygotic CF twin pairs than between unrelated CF individuals.

Profiling relied on immunoSEQ multiplex PCR, and the TCRdb table lists in-frame clones only, not all of them. The data show around 27,000 clones, around nine tenths seen once. On this clone itself: Its specificity is unknown.

The CDR3 spans 18 residues. The J segment lost 0 bases and the V segment lost 5 bases, leaving 8 bases of the junction unmatched. The germline gives CDR1 MNHGY, CDR2 SVAAGI. The TCR comes from a girl aged 2 to 9 with cystic fibrosis. The rearrangement joins TRBV6-9 to TRBJ2-6; 9 bases are a match to TRBD1. The material sequenced was blood. The CDR3 region has the DNA TGTGCCAGCAGTCCTCGGACAGGGGACACCTCTGGGGCCAACGTCCTGACTTTC. It codes for CASSPRTGDTSGANVLTF.